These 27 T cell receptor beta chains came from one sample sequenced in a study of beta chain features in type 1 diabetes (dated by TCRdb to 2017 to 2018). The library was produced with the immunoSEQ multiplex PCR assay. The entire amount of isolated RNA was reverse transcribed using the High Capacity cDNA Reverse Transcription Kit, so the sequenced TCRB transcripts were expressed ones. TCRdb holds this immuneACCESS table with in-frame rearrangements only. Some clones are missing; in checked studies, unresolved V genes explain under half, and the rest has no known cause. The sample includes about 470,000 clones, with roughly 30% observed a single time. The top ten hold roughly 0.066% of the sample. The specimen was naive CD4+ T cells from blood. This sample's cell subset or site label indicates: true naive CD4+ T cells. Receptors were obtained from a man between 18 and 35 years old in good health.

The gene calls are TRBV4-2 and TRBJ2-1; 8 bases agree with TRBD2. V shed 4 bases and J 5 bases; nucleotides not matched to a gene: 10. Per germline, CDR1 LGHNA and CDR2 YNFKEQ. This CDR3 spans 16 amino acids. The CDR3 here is CASSLPVVAGNNEQFF. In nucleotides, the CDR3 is TGTGCCAGCAGCCTCCCGGTGGTAGCGGGAAACAATGAGCAGTTCTTC.

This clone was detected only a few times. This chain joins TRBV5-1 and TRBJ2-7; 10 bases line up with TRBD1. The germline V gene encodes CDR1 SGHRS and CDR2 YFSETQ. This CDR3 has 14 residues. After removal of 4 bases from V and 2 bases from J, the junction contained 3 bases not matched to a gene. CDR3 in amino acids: CASSGTGVPYEQYF. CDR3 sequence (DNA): TGCGCCAGCAGCGGGACAGGGGTCCCCTACGAGCAGTACTTC.

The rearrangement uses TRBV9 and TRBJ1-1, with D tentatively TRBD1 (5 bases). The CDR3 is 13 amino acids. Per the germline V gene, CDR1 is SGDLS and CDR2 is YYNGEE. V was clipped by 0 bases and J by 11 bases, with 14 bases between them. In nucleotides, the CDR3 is TGTGCCAGCAGCGTAGAGCATCGGGGGGAGGCTTTCTTT. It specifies CASSVEHRGEAFF.

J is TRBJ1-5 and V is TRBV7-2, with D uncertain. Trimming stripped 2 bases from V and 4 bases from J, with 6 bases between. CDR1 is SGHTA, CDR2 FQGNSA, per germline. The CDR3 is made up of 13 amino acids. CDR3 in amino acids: CASSLRGNQPQHF. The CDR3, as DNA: TGTGCCAGCAGCTTAAGAGGGAATCAGCCCCAGCATTTT. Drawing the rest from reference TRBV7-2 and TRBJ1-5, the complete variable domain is GAGVSQSPSNKVTEKGKDVELRCDPISGHTALYWYRQSLGQGLEFLIYFQGNSAPDKSGLPSDRFSAERTGGSVSTLTIQRTQQEDSAVYLCASSLRGNQPQHFGDGTRLSIL.

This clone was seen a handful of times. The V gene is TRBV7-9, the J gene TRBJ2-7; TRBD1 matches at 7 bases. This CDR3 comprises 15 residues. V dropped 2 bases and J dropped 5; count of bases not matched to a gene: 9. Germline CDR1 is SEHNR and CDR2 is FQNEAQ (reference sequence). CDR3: CASSLFGTVSDEQYF. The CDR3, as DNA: TGTGCCAGCAGCTTATTCGGGACAGTGTCCGACGAGCAGTACTTC.

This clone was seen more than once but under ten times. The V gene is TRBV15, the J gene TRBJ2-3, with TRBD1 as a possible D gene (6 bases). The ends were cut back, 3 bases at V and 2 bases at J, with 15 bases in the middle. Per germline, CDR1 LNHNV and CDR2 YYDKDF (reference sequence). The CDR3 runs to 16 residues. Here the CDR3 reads CATSRGPGQYTDTQYF. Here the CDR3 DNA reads TGTGCCACCAGCAGGGGCCCCGGACAGTACACAGATACGCAGTATTTT.

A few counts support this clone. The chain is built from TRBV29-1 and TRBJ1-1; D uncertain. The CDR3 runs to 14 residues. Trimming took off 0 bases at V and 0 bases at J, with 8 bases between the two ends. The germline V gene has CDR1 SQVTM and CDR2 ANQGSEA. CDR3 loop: CSVEEGLLNTEAFF. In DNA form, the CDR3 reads TGCAGCGTTGAAGAAGGCCTGTTGAACACTGAAGCTTTCTTT.

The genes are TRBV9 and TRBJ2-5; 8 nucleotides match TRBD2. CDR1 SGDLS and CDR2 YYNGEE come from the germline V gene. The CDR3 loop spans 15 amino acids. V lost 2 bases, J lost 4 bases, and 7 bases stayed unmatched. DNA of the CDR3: TGTGCCAGCAGCGTTACTGGTCTAGCGGGAGAGACCCAGTACTTC. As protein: CASSVTGLAGETQYF.

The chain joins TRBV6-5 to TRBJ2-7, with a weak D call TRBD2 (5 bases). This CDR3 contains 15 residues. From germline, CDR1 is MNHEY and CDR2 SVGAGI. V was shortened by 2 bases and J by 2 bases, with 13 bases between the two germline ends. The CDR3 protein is CASSYRVGAPYEQYF. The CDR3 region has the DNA TGTGCCAGCAGTTACAGGGTGGGAGCGCCCTACGAGCAGTACTTC.

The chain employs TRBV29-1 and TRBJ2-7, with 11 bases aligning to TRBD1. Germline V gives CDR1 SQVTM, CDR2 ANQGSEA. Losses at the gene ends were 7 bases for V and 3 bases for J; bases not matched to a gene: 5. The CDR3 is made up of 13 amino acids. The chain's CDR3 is CSGSGTGGYEQYF. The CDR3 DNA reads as TGCAGCGGCTCCGGGACAGGGGGCTACGAGCAGTACTTC.

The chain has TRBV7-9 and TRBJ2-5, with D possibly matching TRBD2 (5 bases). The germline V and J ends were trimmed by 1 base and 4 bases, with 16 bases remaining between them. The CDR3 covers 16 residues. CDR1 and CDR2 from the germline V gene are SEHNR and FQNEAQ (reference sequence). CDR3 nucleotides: TGTGCCAGCAGCTTAGAACGAGGGATTGTCGGAGAGACCCAGTACTTC. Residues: CASSLERGIVGETQYF.

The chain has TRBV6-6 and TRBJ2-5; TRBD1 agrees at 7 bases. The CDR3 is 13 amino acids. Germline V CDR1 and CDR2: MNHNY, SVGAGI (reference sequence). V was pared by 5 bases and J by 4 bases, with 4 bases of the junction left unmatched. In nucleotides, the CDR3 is TGTGCCAGCAGTCCCAGGGGGACAGAGACCCAGTACTTC. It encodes CASSPRGTETQYF.

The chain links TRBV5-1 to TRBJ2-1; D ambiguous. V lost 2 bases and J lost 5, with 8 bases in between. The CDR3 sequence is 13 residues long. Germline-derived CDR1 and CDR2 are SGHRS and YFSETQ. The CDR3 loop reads CASSFITDNEQFF. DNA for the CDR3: TGCGCCAGCAGCTTCATAACAGACAATGAGCAGTTCTTC.

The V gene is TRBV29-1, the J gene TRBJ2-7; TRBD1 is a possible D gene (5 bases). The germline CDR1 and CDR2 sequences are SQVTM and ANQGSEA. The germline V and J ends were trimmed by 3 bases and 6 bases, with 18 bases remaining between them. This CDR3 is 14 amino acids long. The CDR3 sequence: CSVDLGQLSSEQYF. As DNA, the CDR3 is TGCAGCGTTGATTTGGGGCAGTTAAGCTCCGAGCAGTACTTC.

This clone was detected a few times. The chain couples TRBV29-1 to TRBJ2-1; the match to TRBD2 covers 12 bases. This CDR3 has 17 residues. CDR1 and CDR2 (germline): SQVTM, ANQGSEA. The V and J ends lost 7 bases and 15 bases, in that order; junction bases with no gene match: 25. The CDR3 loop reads CSALPAGTSGSMGRRFF. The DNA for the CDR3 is TGCAGCGCCCTACCCGCCGGGACTAGCGGGTCCATGGGGAGGCGGTTCTTC.

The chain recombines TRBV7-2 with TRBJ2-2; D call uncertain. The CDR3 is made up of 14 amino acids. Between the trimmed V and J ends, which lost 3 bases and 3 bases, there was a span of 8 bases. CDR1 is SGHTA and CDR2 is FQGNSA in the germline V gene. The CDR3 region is CASSFPPYTGELFF. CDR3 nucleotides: TGTGCCAGCAGCTTTCCGCCTTACACCGGGGAGCTGTTTTTT.

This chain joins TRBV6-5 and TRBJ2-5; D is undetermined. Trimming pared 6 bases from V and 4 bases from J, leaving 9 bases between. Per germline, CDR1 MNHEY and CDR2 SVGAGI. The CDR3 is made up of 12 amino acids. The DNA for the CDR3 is TGTGCCAGCAGATCGGAAGGAGAGACCCAGTACTTC. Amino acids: CASRSEGETQYF.

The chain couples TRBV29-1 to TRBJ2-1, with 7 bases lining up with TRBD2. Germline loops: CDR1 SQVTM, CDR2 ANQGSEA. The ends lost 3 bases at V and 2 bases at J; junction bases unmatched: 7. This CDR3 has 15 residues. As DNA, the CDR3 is TGCAGCGTTGAGCTCCGTCTAGCGGCCTACAATGAGCAGTTCTTC. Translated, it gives CSVELRLAAYNEQFF.

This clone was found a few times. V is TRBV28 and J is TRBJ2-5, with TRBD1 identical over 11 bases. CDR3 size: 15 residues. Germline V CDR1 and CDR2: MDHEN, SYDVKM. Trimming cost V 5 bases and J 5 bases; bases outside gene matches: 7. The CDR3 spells CASSTGDRGGETQYF. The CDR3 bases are TGTGCCAGCAGTACTGGGGACAGGGGGGGCGAGACCCAGTACTTC.

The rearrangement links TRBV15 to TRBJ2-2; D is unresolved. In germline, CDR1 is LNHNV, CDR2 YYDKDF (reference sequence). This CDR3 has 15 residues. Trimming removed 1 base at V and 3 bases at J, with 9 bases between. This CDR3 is CATSRVGIDTGELFF. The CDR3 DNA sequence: TGTGCCACCAGCAGAGTGGGCATTGACACCGGGGAGCTGTTTTTT.

CDR3 region: CAWSRRPEADQYF. DNA of the CDR3: TGTGCCTGGAGTAGACGTCCAGAGGCTGATCAGTACTTC. V is TRBV30 and J is TRBJ2-7; D is undetermined. CDR3 length: 13 residues. The V gene lost 2 bases and the J gene lost 10 bases, with 18 bases spanning the gap. From germline, CDR1 is GTSNPN and CDR2 SVGIG (reference sequence).

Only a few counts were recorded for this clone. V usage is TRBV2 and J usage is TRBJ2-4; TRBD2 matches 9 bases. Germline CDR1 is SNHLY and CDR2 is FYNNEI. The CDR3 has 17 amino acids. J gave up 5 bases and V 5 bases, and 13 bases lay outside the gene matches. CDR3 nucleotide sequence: TGTGCCAGCAGTTTCCCGAGACTAGCGGAATTGGAAAACATTCAGTACTTC. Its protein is CASSFPRLAELENIQYF. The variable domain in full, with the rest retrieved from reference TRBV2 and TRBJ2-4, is EPEVTQTPSHQVTQMGQEVILRCVPISNHLYFYWYRQILGQKVEFLVSFYNNEISEKSEIFDDQFSVERPDGSNFTLKIRSTKLEDSAMYFCASSFPRLAELENIQYFGAGTRLSVL.

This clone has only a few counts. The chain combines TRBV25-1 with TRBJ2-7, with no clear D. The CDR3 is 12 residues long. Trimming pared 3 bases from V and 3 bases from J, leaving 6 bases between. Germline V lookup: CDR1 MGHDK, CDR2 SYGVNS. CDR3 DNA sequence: TGTGCCAGCAGTGACAGTAGCTACGAGCAGTACTTC. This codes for CASSDSSYEQYF.

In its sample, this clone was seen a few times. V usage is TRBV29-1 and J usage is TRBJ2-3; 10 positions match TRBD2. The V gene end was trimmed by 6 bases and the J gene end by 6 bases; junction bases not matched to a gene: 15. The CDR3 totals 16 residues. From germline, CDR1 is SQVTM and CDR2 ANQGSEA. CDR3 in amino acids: CSVKGSGRAGVDTQYF. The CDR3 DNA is TGCAGCGTCAAAGGCAGCGGGAGGGCCGGAGTGGATACGCAGTATTTT.

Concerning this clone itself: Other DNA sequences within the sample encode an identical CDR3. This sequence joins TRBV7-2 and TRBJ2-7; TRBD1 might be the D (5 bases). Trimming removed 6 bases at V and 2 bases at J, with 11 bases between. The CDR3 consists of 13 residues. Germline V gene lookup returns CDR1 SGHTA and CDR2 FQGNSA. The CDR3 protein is CASSRDRAYEQYF. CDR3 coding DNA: TGTGCCAGCAGTCGCGACAGAGCCTACGAGCAGTACTTC. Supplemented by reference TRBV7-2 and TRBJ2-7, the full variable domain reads GAGVSQSPSNKVTEKGKDVELRCDPISGHTALYWYRQSLGQGLEFLIYFQGNSAPDKSGLPSDRFSAERTGGSVSTLTIQRTQQEDSAVYLCASSRDRAYEQYFGPGTRLTVT.

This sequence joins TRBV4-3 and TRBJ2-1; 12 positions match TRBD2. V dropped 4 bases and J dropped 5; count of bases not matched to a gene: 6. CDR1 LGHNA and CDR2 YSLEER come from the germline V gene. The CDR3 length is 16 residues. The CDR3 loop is CASSLEGLAGDNEQFF. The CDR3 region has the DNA TGCGCCAGCAGCCTGGAGGGACTAGCGGGCGACAATGAGCAGTTCTTC.

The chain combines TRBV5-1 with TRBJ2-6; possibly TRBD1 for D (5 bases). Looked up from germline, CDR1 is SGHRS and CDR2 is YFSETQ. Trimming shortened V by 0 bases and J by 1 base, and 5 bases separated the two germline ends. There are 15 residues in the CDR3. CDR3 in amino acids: CASSLDRSGANVLTF. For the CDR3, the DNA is TGCGCCAGCAGCTTGGACAGGTCTGGGGCCAACGTCCTGACTTTC. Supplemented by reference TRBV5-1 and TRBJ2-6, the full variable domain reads KAGVTQTPRYLIKTRGQQVTLSCSPISGHRSVSWYQQTPGQGLQFLFEYFSETQRNKGNFPGRFSGRQFSNSRSEMNVSTLELGDSALYLCASSLDRSGANVLTFGAGSRLTVL.